This entry features one T cell receptor (beta chain) sequence. A clone one base away is much larger, so this may be a read error. The data were taken from a study of T cells in Graves' hyperthyroidism and ophthalmopathy. TCR beta CDR3 regions were amplified from RNA transcripts. HTBI primers were employed in a first-round RT-PCR of the TCR CDR3. TCRdb reprocessed the multiplex PCR reads with MiXCR, giving one entry per CDR3 protein. Of tens of thousands of distinct CDR3 sequences listed, approximately 45% are singletons. The CDR3 totals 14 residues. Germline V gene data show CDR1 as MDHEN and CDR2 as SYDVKM.

The genes are TRBV28 and TRBJ2-5; D might be TRBD2 (7 bases). The TCR comes from a woman aged 25 to 45 with Graves' hyperthyroidism. Sequenced sample: blood. The CDR3 nucleotides are TGTGCCACCGTTAGGGGGGGCTCCCAAGGGACCCAGTACTTC. Translated, it gives CATVRGGSQGTQYF.